This T cell receptor (beta chain) was documented in a study of cytomegalovirus exposure and HLA in healthy donors. Trimming removed 5 bases from V and 10 bases from J; junction bases left unmatched: 5. The germline V gene has CDR1 MNHNY and CDR2 SVGAGI (reference sequence). CDR3 length equals 12 residues. 60 Vbeta and 13 Jbeta primers were used in PCR. Some clones are missing from TCRdb's copy, which holds only in-frame ones; the method was immunoSEQ multiplex PCR. The table includes about 140,000 clones, around 79% detected once. The specimen was PBMCs. V usage is TRBV6-6 and J usage is TRBJ1-2, with TRBD1 identical over 9 bases. This TCR derives from a female donor in good health and CMV-seronegative. CDR3 bases: TGTGCCAGCAGTGCCGGGACAGGGCCCTACACCTTC. Protein: CASSAGTGPYTF.